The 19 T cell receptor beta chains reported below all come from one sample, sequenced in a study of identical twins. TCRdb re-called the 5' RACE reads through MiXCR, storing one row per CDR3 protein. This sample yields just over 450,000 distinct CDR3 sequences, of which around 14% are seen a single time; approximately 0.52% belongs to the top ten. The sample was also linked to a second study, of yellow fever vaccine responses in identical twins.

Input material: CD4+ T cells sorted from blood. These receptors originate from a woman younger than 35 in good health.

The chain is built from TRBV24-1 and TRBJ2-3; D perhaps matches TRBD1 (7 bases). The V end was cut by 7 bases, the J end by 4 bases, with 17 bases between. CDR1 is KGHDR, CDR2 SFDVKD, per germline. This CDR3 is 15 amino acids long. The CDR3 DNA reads TGTGCCACCAGGCAACTGGAGGGGGCGGCAGATACGCAGTATTTT. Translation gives CATRQLEGAADTQYF.

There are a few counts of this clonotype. This CDR3 reads CASSVGGLGAYNEQFF. DNA for the CDR3: TGTGCCAGCAGCGTAGGGGGACTAGGAGCCTACAATGAGCAGTTCTTC. The V gene is TRBV9, the J gene TRBJ2-1; 8 bases agree with TRBD2. Losses at the gene ends were 0 bases for V and 2 bases for J; bases not matched to a gene: 4. The CDR3 sequence is 16 residues long. CDR1 and CDR2 from the germline V gene are SGDLS and YYNGEE.

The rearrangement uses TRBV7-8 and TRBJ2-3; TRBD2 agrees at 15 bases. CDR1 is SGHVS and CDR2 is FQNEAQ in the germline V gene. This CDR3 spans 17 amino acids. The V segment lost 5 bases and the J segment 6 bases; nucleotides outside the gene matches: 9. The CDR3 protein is CASSPRTSGGAMDTQYF. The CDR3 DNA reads TGTGCCAGCAGCCCCCGGACTAGCGGGGGGGCCATGGATACGCAGTATTTT.

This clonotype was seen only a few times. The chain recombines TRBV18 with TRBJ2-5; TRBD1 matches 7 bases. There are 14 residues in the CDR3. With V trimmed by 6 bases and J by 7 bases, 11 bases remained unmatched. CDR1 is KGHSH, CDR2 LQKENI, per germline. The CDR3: CASSLLDREGTQYF. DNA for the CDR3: TGTGCCAGCTCGCTCCTCGACAGGGAAGGGACCCAGTACTTC.

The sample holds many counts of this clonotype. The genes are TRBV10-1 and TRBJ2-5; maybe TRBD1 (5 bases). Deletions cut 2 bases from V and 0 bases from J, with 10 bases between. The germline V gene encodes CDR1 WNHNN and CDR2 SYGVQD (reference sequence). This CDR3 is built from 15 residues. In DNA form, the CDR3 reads TGCGCCAGCAGTGAGGCAGGGAAGGACCAAGAGACCCAGTACTTC. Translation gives CASSEAGKDQETQYF.

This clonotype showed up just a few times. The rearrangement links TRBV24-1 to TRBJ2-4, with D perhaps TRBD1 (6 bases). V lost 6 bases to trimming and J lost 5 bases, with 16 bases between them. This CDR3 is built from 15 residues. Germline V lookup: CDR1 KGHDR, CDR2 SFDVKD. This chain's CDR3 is CATSSTAGVENIQYF. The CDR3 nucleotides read TGTGCCACCAGTTCTACGGCAGGGGTCGAAAACATTCAGTACTTC.

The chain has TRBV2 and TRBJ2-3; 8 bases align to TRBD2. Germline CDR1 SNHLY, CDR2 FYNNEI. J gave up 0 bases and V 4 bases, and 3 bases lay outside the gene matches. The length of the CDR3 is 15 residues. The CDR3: CASSGGLESTDTQYF. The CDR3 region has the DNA TGTGCCAGCAGTGGGGGACTAGAAAGCACAGATACGCAGTATTTT.

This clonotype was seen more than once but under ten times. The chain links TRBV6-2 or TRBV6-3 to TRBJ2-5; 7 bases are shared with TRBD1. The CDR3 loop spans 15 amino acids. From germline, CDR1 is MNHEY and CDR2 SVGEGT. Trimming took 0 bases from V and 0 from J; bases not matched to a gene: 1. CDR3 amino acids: CASSYSDRDQETQYF. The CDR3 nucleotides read TGTGCCAGCAGTTACTCCGACAGGGACCAAGAGACCCAGTACTTC.

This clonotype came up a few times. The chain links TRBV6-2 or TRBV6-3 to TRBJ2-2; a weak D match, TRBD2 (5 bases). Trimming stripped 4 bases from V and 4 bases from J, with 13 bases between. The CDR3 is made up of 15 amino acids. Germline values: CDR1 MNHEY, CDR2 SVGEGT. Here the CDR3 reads CASSFQAAGTGELFF. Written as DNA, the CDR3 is TGTGCCAGCAGTTTCCAAGCGGCAGGCACCGGGGAGCTGTTTTTT.

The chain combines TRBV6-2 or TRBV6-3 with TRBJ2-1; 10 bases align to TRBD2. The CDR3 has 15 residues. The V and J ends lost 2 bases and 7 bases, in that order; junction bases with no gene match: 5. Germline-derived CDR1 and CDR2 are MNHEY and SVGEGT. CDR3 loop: CASSYASSGRNEQFF. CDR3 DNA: TGTGCCAGCAGTTACGCGTCTAGCGGGAGAAATGAGCAGTTCTTC.

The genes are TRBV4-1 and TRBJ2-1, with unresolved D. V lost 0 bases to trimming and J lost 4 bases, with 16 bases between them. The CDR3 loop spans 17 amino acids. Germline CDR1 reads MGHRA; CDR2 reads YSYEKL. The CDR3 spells CASSQDAAVLGYNEQFF. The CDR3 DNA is TGCGCCAGCAGCCAAGATGCGGCGGTCCTAGGGTACAATGAGCAGTTCTTC.

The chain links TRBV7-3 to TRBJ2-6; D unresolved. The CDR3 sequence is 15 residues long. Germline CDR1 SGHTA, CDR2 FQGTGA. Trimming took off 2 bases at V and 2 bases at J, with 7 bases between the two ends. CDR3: CASSLRSAGANVLTF. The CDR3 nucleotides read TGTGCCAGCAGCTTACGGTCGGCTGGGGCCAACGTCCTGACTTTC.

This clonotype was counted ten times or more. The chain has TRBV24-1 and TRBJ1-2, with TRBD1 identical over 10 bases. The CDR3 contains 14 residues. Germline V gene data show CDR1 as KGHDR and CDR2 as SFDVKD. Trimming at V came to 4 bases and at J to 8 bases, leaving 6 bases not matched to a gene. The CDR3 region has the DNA TGTGCCACCAGTGACCCTGGGACAGGGGACGGCTACACCTTC. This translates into CATSDPGTGDGYTF.

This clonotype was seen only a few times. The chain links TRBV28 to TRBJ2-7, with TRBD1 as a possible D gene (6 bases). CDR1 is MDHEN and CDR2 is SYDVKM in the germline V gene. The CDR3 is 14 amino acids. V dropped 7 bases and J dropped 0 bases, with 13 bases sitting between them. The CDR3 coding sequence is TGTGCCAGCACGGACAGCTTGAGCTCCTACGAGCAGTACTTC. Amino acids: CASTDSLSSYEQYF.

CDR3 DNA sequence: TGTGCCAGCAGTGCCCGACACGCTAATCAGCCCCAGCATTTT. The encoded protein is CASSARHANQPQHF. The chain is built from TRBV2 and TRBJ1-5; unclear D gene. The CDR3 contains 14 residues. V was cut by 4 bases and J by 4 bases, with 11 bases left in between. Germline V gene data show CDR1 as SNHLY and CDR2 as FYNNEI.

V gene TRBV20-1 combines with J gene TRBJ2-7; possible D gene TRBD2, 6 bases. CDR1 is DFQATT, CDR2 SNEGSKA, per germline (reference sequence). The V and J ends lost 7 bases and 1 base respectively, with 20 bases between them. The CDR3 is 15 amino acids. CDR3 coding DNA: TGCAGTGTCCAGCAGGGTAGCGGAAGATCCTACGAGCAGTACTTC. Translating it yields CSVQQGSGRSYEQYF.

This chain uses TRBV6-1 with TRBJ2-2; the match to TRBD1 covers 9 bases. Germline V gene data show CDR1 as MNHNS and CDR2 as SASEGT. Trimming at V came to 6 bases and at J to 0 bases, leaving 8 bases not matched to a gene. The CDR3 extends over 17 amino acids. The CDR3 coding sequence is TGTGCCAGCAGCCCTCATACAGGGGGCGCGAACACCGGGGAGCTGTTTTTT. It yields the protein CASSPHTGGANTGELFF.

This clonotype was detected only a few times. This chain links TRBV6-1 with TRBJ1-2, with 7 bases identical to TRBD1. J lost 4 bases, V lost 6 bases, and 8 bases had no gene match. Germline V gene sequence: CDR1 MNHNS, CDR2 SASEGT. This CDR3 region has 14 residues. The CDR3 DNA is TGTGCCAGCAGAATAACCGGGACAGCCTATGGCTACACCTTC. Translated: CASRITGTAYGYTF.

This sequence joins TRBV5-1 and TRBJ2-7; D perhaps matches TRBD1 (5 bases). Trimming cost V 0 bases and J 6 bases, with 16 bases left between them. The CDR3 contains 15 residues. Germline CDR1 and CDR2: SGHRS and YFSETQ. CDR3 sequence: CASSLALLRGSEQYF. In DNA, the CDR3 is TGCGCCAGCAGCTTGGCCCTTCTTAGGGGATCCGAGCAGTACTTC.